This TCR beta chain was found in a study of T cell repertoires in ileal Crohn's disease. Study overall: Median disease duration was 7.9 years; around 35% smoked at surgery. Postoperative therapy was given to about half: roughly 11 thiopurines, around 17 anti-TNF agents.

CDR1 and CDR2 (germline): MGHDK, SYGVNS. The CDR3 sequence is 16 residues long. V shed 4 bases, J shed 0 bases, and the junction held 5 bases outside the gene matches. Included were adult ileal or ileocolonic Crohn's patients indicated for ileocolonic resection. Each sample's TCRB immunosequencing used 500 to 550 nanograms of biopsy DNA. Generated by immunoSEQ multiplex PCR, the TCRdb table keeps only in-frame clones and is missing some. Altogether 12,000 or so clones are present, around 77% being singletons, with the ten largest covering under 5%. Sequenced sample: ileal tissue. The TCR was taken from an adult with Crohn's disease. The chain couples TRBV25-1 to TRBJ2-1; 8 bases agree with TRBD2. The CDR3 DNA reads TGTGCCAGCAGTGGGGGAGCGGGGGACTCCTACAATGAGCAGTTCTTC. Amino acids: CASSGGAGDSYNEQFF.